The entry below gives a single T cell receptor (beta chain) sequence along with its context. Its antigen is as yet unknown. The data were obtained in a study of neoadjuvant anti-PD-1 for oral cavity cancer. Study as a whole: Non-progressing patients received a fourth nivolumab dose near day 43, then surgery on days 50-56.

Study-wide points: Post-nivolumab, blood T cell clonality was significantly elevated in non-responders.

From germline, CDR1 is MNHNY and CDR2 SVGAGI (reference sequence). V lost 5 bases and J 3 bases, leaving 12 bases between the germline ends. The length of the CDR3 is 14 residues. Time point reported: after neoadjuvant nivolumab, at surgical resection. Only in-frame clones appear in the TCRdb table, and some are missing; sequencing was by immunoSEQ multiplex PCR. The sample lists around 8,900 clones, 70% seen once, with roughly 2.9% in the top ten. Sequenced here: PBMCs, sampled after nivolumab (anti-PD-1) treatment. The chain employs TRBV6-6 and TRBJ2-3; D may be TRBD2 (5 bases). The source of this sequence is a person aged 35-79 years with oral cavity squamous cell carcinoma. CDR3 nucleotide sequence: TGTGCCAGCAGTGCACCGGGAAGTACAGATACGCAGTATTTT. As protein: CASSAPGSTDTQYF.